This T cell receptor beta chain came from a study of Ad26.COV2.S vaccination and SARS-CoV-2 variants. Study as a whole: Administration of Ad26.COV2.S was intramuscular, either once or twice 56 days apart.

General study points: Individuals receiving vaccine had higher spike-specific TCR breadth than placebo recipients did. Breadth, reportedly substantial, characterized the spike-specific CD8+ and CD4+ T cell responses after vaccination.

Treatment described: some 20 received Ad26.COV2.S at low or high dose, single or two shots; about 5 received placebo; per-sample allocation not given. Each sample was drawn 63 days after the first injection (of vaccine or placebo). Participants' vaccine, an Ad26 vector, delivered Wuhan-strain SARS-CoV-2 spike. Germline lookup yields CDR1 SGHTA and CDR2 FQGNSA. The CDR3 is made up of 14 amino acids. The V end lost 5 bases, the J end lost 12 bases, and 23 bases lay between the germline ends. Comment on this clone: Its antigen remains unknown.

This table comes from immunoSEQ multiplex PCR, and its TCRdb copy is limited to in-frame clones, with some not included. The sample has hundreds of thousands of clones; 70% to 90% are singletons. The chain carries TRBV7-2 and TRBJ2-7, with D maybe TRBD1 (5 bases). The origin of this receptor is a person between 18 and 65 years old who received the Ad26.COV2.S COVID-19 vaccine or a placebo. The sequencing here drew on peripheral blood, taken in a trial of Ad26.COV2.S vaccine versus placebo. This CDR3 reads CASSPRDLSLGAYF. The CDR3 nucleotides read TGTGCCAGCAGCCCTAGAGATCTGAGCCTTGGGGCGTACTTC.